The rows below give T cell receptor beta chains drawn from one sample of a study of human T cells and chemical hapten exposure. TCRdb passed the RACE reads through MiXCR, listing each CDR3 protein once. Here the sample spans under 75,000 distinct CDR3 sequences, 8.5% to 14% being singletons. The material sequenced was whole blood, taken in connection with sensitization to the hapten diphenylcyclopropenone (DPC). The receptors originated from a woman between 45 and 65 years old with alopecia areata. Some clones in this sample may be carry-over from other donors' samples. Both conserved end residues are part of each CDR3. Fields, in order: V gene, D gene, J gene, clone size, CDR3 DNA, CDR3 protein. A D gene is named only where the DNA matches it firmly. Size is stated for part of the rows, as once, few or many counts, or as a class when the clone is expanded.

v_call: TRBV3-1
d_call: NA
j_call: TRBJ1-1
clone_size: NA
cdr3_nt: TGTGCCAGCAGCCAAACACTCGGGGGGTTTATGAACACTGAAGCTTTCTTT
cdr3_aa: CASSQTLGGFMNTEAFF

v_call: TRBV28
d_call: NA
j_call: TRBJ1-1
clone_size: few
cdr3_nt: TGTGCCAGCAGTTTAGACTCTTCAGACGGGATGAACACTGAAGCTTTCTTT
cdr3_aa: CASSLDSSDGMNTEAFF

v_call: TRBV4-1
d_call: TRBD1
j_call: TRBJ2-4
clone_size: NA
cdr3_nt: TGCGCCAGCAGCAAGGGACAGGGGCGGCTTAGCATTCAGTACTTC
cdr3_aa: CASSKGQGRLSIQYF

v_call: TRBV7-9
d_call: TRBD1
j_call: TRBJ1-6
clone_size: many
cdr3_nt: TGTGCCAGCAGCTCCCCGCCCAGACAGGGGTTGAATTCACCCCTCCACTTT
cdr3_aa: CASSSPPRQGLNSPLHF

v_call: TRBV2
d_call: TRBD2
j_call: TRBJ2-1
clone_size: NA
cdr3_nt: TGTGCCAGCAGTGAATTGGTCATAGCGGGAGAAGCTTACAATGAGCAGTTCTTC
cdr3_aa: CASSELVIAGEAYNEQFF

v_call: TRBV6-5
d_call: NA
j_call: TRBJ2-7
clone_size: NA
cdr3_nt: TGTGCCAGCAGTTACTTTGGCCAGGGATTCAGCGAGCAGTACTTC
cdr3_aa: CASSYFGQGFSEQYF

v_call: TRBV20-1
d_call: NA
j_call: TRBJ1-1
clone_size: many
cdr3_nt: TGCAGTGCTAGAGTTGGTCAGCAGAACACTGAAGCTTTCTTT
cdr3_aa: CSARVGQQNTEAFF

v_call: TRBV28
d_call: NA
j_call: TRBJ1-2
clone_size: many
cdr3_nt: TGTGCCAGCAGCAGGATCTATGGCTACACCTTC
cdr3_aa: CASSRIYGYTF

v_call: TRBV25-1
d_call: NA
j_call: TRBJ1-2
clone_size: many
cdr3_nt: TGTGCCAGCAGTGAATATACCCGGCCCTACTATGGCTACACCTTC
cdr3_aa: CASSEYTRPYYGYTF

v_call: TRBV11-2
d_call: TRBD2
j_call: TRBJ2-1
clone_size: few
cdr3_nt: TGTGCCAGCAGCTTAAGCGGGGGGGCCGTATACAATGAGCAGTTCTTC
cdr3_aa: CASSLSGGAVYNEQFF

v_call: TRBV28
d_call: NA
j_call: TRBJ1-1
clone_size: many
cdr3_nt: TGTGCCAGCAGGGGTAGGAATGAAGCTTTCTTT
cdr3_aa: CASRGRNEAFF

v_call: TRBV18
d_call: NA
j_call: TRBJ2-5
clone_size: many
cdr3_nt: TGTGCCAGCTCATTCAGGGACCTCGAACTATACTTC
cdr3_aa: CASSFRDLELYF

v_call: TRBV2
d_call: NA
j_call: TRBJ1-1
clone_size: few
cdr3_nt: TGTGCCATCCTCCGGGGGCCCGGGGCTTTCTTT
cdr3_aa: CAILRGPGAFF

v_call: TRBV18
d_call: NA
j_call: TRBJ1-2
clone_size: few
cdr3_nt: TGTGCCAGCTCACCGGATCAGATTAACTATGGCTACACCTTC
cdr3_aa: CASSPDQINYGYTF

v_call: TRBV28
d_call: NA
j_call: TRBJ1-2
clone_size: NA
cdr3_nt: TGTGCCAGCAGTTCTCAAGTCAGGGCAATGGGCCATTATGGCTACACCTTC
cdr3_aa: CASSSQVRAMGHYGYTF

v_call: TRBV5-1
d_call: NA
j_call: TRBJ2-7
clone_size: NA
cdr3_nt: TGCGCCAGCAGCCTCCCGGACTCGGCGGGGGAGCAGTACTTC
cdr3_aa: CASSLPDSAGEQYF

v_call: TRBV4-1
d_call: NA
j_call: TRBJ2-6
clone_size: few
cdr3_nt: TGCGCCAGCAGCCAAGATCTATGGGCCAACGTCCTGACTTTC
cdr3_aa: CASSQDLWANVLTF

v_call: TRBV20-1
d_call: TRBD2
j_call: TRBJ2-7
clone_size: few
cdr3_nt: TGCAGTGCTACAGCTAACGGGAGGGCCTATGACGAGCAGTACTTC
cdr3_aa: CSATANGRAYDEQYF

v_call: TRBV20-1
d_call: NA
j_call: TRBJ2-7
clone_size: NA
cdr3_nt: TGCAGTGCTAGGGGAGGGGGAAGCTCCTACGAGCAGTACTTC
cdr3_aa: CSARGGGSSYEQYF

v_call: TRBV11-2
d_call: NA
j_call: TRBJ1-1
clone_size: many
cdr3_nt: TGTGCCAGCAGCTTAGTGGGGGGACTGAACACTGAAGCTTTCTTT
cdr3_aa: CASSLVGGLNTEAFF

v_call: TRBV7-7
d_call: NA
j_call: TRBJ2-1
clone_size: NA
cdr3_nt: TGTGCCAGCAGCTTATTTGCTGAAAACAATGAGCAGTTCTTC
cdr3_aa: CASSLFAENNEQFF

v_call: TRBV5-5
d_call: NA
j_call: TRBJ2-7
clone_size: NA
cdr3_nt: TGTGCCAGCAGCTTGGAGGCCGGGTACGAGCAGTACTTC
cdr3_aa: CASSLEAGYEQYF

v_call: TRBV6-1
d_call: NA
j_call: TRBJ1-1
clone_size: many
cdr3_nt: TGTGCCAGCATGTACGGGCAGCTCACTGAAGCTTTCTTT
cdr3_aa: CASMYGQLTEAFF

v_call: TRBV2
d_call: NA
j_call: TRBJ1-4
clone_size: many
cdr3_nt: TGTGCCAGCACAGGCCCGAATGGAAAACTGTTTTTT
cdr3_aa: CASTGPNGKLFF

v_call: TRBV27
d_call: NA
j_call: TRBJ1-5
clone_size: few
cdr3_nt: TGTGCCAGCGGCCTGGGAGAGCAGCCCCAGCATTTT
cdr3_aa: CASGLGEQPQHF

v_call: TRBV28
d_call: NA
j_call: TRBJ1-1
clone_size: many
cdr3_nt: TGTGCCAGCAGTACTCGCCGGCACGCTGAAGCTTTCTTT
cdr3_aa: CASSTRRHAEAFF

v_call: TRBV12-3/TRBV12-4
d_call: TRBD1
j_call: TRBJ1-5
clone_size: few
cdr3_nt: TGTGCCAGCAGCCCGGGACAGGCAAGTAGCAATCAGCCCCAGCATTTT
cdr3_aa: CASSPGQASSNQPQHF

v_call: TRBV28
d_call: TRBD1
j_call: TRBJ1-5
clone_size: many
cdr3_nt: TGTGCCAGCAGAAGTGCCGGGACAGATAGCAATCAGCCCCAGCATTTT
cdr3_aa: CASRSAGTDSNQPQHF

v_call: TRBV6-2/TRBV6-3
d_call: NA
j_call: TRBJ1-1
clone_size: NA
cdr3_nt: TGTGCCAGCAGTAACCAAGTGAACACTGAAGCTTTCTTT
cdr3_aa: CASSNQVNTEAFF

v_call: TRBV20-1
d_call: TRBD1
j_call: TRBJ1-1
clone_size: many
cdr3_nt: TGCAGCGTTCGATACCTACAGGGGGACACTGAAGCTTTCTTT
cdr3_aa: CSVRYLQGDTEAFF

v_call: TRBV7-2
d_call: TRBD1
j_call: TRBJ2-1
clone_size: many
cdr3_nt: TGTGCCAGCAGCAAAGGACAGGGGAGTAACAATGAGCAGTTCTTC
cdr3_aa: CASSKGQGSNNEQFF

v_call: TRBV18
d_call: TRBD2
j_call: TRBJ2-7
clone_size: few
cdr3_nt: TGTGCCAGCTCACTAGCGGGGATTTACGAGCAGTACTTC
cdr3_aa: CASSLAGIYEQYF

v_call: TRBV9
d_call: NA
j_call: TRBJ2-5
clone_size: NA
cdr3_nt: TGTGCCAGCGCCCTAGGCGGGACCTCCGGAGAGACCCAGTACTTC
cdr3_aa: CASALGGTSGETQYF

v_call: TRBV20-1
d_call: NA
j_call: TRBJ2-2
clone_size: NA
cdr3_nt: TGCAGTGCCGACCAAGGGGGGAGGACCGGGGAGCTGTTTTTT
cdr3_aa: CSADQGGRTGELFF

v_call: TRBV28
d_call: NA
j_call: TRBJ1-2
clone_size: NA
cdr3_nt: TGTGCCACCGGAATAAACTATGGCTACACCTTC
cdr3_aa: CATGINYGYTF

v_call: TRBV20-1
d_call: NA
j_call: TRBJ2-2
clone_size: many
cdr3_nt: TGCAGTGCTAGAGATGGCGTTACCGGGGAGCTGTTTTTT
cdr3_aa: CSARDGVTGELFF

v_call: TRBV20-1
d_call: NA
j_call: TRBJ1-5
clone_size: NA
cdr3_nt: TGCAGTGCTCCCCGATCGGGAAATCAGCCCCAGCATTTT
cdr3_aa: CSAPRSGNQPQHF

v_call: TRBV28
d_call: NA
j_call: TRBJ1-5
clone_size: many
cdr3_nt: TGTGCCATTGGGAATCAGCCCCAGCATTTT
cdr3_aa: CAIGNQPQHF

v_call: TRBV9
d_call: NA
j_call: TRBJ1-5
clone_size: many
cdr3_nt: TGTGCCAGCAGCAAGGATCGGGGTAGCAATCAGCCCCAGCATTTT
cdr3_aa: CASSKDRGSNQPQHF

v_call: TRBV20-1
d_call: NA
j_call: TRBJ1-1
clone_size: NA
cdr3_nt: TGCAGTGCTAGCGGGCAGGGGCCAGCTTTCTTT
cdr3_aa: CSASGQGPAFF

v_call: TRBV28
d_call: NA
j_call: TRBJ1-2
clone_size: many
cdr3_nt: TGTGCCAGCAGAGGGTCGGGGGACTATGGCTACACCTTC
cdr3_aa: CASRGSGDYGYTF

v_call: TRBV12-3/TRBV12-4
d_call: NA
j_call: TRBJ1-1
clone_size: few
cdr3_nt: TGTGCCAGCAGCTCCCATGGGGCGGCAGGCACTGAAGCTTTCTTT
cdr3_aa: CASSSHGAAGTEAFF

v_call: TRBV7-2
d_call: TRBD1
j_call: TRBJ2-7
clone_size: NA
cdr3_nt: TGTGCCAGCAGCCGCTCCGGGACAGGGGGCGAGCAGTACTTC
cdr3_aa: CASSRSGTGGEQYF

v_call: TRBV11-2
d_call: NA
j_call: TRBJ1-1
clone_size: many
cdr3_nt: TGTGCCAGCAGCTTAGGAGGGCTCAGTGAAGCTTTCTTT
cdr3_aa: CASSLGGLSEAFF

v_call: TRBV20-1
d_call: NA
j_call: TRBJ1-1
clone_size: NA
cdr3_nt: TGCAGTGCTAGTTCGACTGAAGCTTTCTTT
cdr3_aa: CSASSTEAFF

v_call: TRBV7-9
d_call: TRBD1
j_call: TRBJ1-4
clone_size: NA
cdr3_nt: TGTGCCAGCAGCCCCGGGACAGTCCCTGAAAAACTGTTTTTT
cdr3_aa: CASSPGTVPEKLFF

v_call: TRBV20-1
d_call: TRBD2
j_call: TRBJ2-7
clone_size: many
cdr3_nt: TGCAGTGCGCGTATCTCCGGGACTAGCGGGAGAATAAGCGGCAACGAGCAGTACTTC
cdr3_aa: CSARISGTSGRISGNEQYF

v_call: TRBV9
d_call: NA
j_call: TRBJ1-3
clone_size: few
cdr3_nt: TGTGCCAGCAGCGTAGGCAGGGGCCCTGGAAACACCATATATTTT
cdr3_aa: CASSVGRGPGNTIYF

v_call: TRBV6-1
d_call: NA
j_call: TRBJ1-6
clone_size: many
cdr3_nt: TGTGCCAGCAGAGGGACGGAGTATAATTCACCCCTCCACTTT
cdr3_aa: CASRGTEYNSPLHF

v_call: TRBV12-2
d_call: NA
j_call: TRBJ2-2
clone_size: few
cdr3_nt: TGTGCAAGTCGCTTCATAGTAGCGGGACCCGGGGAGCTGTTTTTT
cdr3_aa: CASRFIVAGPGELFF

v_call: TRBV5-5
d_call: NA
j_call: TRBJ1-1
clone_size: many
cdr3_nt: TGTGCCAGCAGCTTGTTCGGTTGGCGGTATGAAGCTTTCTTT
cdr3_aa: CASSLFGWRYEAFF

v_call: TRBV28
d_call: NA
j_call: TRBJ2-4
clone_size: many
cdr3_nt: TGTGCCAGCAGTTTAAGGGGCGGGGCACTAGCCAAAAACATTCAGTACTTC
cdr3_aa: CASSLRGGALAKNIQYF

v_call: TRBV6-5
d_call: TRBD1
j_call: TRBJ2-7
clone_size: many
cdr3_nt: TGTGCCAGCAGTTACTCCGGGACAGGGACGTACGAGCAGTACTTC
cdr3_aa: CASSYSGTGTYEQYF